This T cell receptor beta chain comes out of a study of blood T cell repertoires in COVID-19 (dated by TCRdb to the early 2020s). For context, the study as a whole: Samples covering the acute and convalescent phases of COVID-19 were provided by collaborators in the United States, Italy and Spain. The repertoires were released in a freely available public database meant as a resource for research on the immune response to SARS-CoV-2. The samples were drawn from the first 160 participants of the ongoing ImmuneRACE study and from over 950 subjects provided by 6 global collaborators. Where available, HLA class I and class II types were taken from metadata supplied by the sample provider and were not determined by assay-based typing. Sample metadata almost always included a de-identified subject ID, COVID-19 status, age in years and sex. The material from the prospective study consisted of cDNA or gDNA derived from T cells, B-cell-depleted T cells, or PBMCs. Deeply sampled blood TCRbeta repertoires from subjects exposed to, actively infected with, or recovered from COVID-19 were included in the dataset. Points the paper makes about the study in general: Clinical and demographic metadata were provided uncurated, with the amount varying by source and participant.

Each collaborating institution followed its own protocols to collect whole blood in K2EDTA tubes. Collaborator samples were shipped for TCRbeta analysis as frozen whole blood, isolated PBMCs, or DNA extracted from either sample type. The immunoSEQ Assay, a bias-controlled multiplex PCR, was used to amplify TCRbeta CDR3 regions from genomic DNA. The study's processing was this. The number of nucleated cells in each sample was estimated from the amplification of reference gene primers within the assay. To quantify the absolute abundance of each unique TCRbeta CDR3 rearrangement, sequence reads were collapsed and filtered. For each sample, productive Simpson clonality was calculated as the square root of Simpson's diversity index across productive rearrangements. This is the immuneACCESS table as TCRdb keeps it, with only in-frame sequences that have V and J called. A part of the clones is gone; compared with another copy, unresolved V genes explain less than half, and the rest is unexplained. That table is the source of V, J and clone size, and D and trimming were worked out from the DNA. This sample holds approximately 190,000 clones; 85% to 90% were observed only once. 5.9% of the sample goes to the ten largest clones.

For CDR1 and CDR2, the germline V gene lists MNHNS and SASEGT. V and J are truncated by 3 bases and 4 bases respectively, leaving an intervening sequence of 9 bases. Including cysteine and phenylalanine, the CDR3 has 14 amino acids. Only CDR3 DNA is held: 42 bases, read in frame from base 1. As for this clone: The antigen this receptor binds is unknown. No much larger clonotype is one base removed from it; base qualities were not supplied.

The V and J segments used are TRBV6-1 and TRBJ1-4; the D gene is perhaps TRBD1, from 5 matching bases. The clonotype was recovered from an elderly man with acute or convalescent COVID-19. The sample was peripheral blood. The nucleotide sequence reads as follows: TGTGCCAGCAGTGACGACAGCTTTAATGAAAAACTGTTTTTT. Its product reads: CASSDDSFNEKLFF.